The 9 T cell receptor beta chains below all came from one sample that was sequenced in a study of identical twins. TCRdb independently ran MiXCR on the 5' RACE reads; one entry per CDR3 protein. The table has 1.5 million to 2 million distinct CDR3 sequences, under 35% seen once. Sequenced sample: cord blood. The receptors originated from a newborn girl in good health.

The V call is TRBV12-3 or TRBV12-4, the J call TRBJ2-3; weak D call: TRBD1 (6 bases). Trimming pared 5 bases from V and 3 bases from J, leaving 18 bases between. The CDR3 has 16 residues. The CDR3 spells CASSELRDTGTDTQYF. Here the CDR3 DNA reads TGTGCCAGCAGTGAGCTTCGGGACACAGGGACAGATACGCAGTATTTT.

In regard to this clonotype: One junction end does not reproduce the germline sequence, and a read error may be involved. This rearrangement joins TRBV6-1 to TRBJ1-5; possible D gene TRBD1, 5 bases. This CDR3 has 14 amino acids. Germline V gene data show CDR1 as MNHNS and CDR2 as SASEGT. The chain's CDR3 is CASRDTGSKQPQHF. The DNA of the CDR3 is TGTGCCAGCAGGGATACAGGAAGCAAACAGCCCCAGCATTTT.

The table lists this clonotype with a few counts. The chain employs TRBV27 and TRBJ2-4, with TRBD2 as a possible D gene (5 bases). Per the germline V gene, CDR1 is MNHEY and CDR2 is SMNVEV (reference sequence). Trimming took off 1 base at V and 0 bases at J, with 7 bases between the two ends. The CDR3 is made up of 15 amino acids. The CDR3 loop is CASSLYGVAKNIQYF. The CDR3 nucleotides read TGTGCCAGCAGTTTATACGGGGTAGCCAAAAACATTCAGTACTTC.

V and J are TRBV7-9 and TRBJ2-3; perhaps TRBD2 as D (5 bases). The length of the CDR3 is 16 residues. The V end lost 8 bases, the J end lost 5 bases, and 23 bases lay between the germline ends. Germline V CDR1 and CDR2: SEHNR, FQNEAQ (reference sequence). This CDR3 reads CASFYLASGKRDTQYF. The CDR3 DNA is TGTGCCAGCTTTTATTTAGCGTCCGGAAAGAGAGATACGCAGTATTTT.

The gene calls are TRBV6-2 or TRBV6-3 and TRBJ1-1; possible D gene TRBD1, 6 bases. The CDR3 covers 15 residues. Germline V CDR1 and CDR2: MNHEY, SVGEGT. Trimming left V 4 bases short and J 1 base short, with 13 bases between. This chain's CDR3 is CASSFAGTQNTEAFF. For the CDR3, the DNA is TGTGCCAGCAGTTTCGCCGGGACACAGAACACTGAAGCTTTCTTT.

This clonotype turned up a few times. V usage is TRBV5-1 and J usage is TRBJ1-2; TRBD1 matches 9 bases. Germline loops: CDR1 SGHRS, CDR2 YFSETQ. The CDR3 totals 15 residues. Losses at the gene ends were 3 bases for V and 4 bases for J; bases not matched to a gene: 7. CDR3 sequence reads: CASSYGQGSIYGYTF. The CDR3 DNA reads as TGCGCCAGCAGCTACGGACAGGGGTCAATCTATGGCTACACCTTC.

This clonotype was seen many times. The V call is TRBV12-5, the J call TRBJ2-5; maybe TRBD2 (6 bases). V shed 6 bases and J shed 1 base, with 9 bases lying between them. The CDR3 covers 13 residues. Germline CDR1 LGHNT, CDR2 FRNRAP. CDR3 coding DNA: TGTGCTAGTGGCCGGGACTTCCAAGAGACCCAGTACTTC. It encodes CASGRDFQETQYF. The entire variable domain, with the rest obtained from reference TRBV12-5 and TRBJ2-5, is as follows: DARVTQTPRHKVTEMGQEVTMRCQPILGHNTVFWYRQTMMQGLELLAYFRNRAPLDDSGMPKDRFSAEMPDATLATLKIQPSEPRDSAVYFCASGRDFQETQYFGPGTRLLVL.

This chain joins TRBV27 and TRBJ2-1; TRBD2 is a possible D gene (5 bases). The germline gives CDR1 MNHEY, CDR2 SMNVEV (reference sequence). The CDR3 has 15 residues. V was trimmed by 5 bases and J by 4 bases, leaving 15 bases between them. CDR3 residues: CASSPDLQSYNEQFF. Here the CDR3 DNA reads TGTGCCAGCAGTCCGGACTTGCAGTCGTACAATGAGCAGTTCTTC.

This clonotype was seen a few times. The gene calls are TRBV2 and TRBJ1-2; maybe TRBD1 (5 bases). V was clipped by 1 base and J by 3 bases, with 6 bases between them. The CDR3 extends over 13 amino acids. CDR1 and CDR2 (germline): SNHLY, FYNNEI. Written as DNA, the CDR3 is TGTGCCAGCAGTGAAGGGACATACTATGGCTACACCTTC. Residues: CASSEGTYYGYTF.